This record covers a single T cell receptor beta chain. Its antigen is still unknown. This sample is part of a study of blood T cells in healthy people across ages. Through a sample-barcoded 5' primer and a J-beta primer mix, a second PCR was run for roughly 6 to 11 cycles. TCRdb redid the calling of the 5' RACE reads with MiXCR, one entry per CDR3 protein. This table holds roughly 1.5 million distinct CDR3 sequences, approximately 42% found once. Study results and caveats: The recorded TCR beta diversity per million T cells decreased in a roughly linear manner with age.

Every donor provided around 9.3 milliliters of peripheral blood. The CDR3 covers 14 residues. V was shortened by 5 bases and J by 9 bases, with 17 bases between the two germline ends. Germline CDR1 MNHEY, CDR2 SVGEGT. The TCR originated in a woman aged 18 to 35 in good health. Material for sequencing was blood. The chain joins TRBV6-2 or TRBV6-3 to TRBJ1-5; D is possibly TRBD1 (6 bases). The CDR3 reads CASSRATGWVPQHF. CDR3 DNA: TGTGCCAGCAGTCGCGCGACAGGATGGGTGCCCCAGCATTTT.